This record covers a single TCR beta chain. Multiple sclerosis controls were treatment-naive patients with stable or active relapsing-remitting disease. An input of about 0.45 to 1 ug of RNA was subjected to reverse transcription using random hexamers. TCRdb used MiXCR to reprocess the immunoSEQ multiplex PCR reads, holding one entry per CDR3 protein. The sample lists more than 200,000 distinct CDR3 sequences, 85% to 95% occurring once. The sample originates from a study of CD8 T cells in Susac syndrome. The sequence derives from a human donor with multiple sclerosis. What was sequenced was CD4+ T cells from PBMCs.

The CDR3 loop is CSGLGATNTEAFF. DNA for the CDR3: TGCAGCGGACTGGGGGCGACGAACACTGAAGCTTTCTTT. The chain joins TRBV29-1 to TRBJ1-1; D perhaps matches TRBD1 (6 bases). Germline lookup yields CDR1 SQVTM and CDR2 ANQGSEA. This CDR3 contains 13 residues. The V end was cut by 7 bases, the J end by 1 base, with 13 bases between. Supplemented by reference TRBV29-1 and TRBJ1-1, the full variable domain reads SAVISQKPSRDICQRGTSLTIQCQVDSQVTMMFWYRQQPGQSLTLIATANQGSEATYESGFVIDKFPISRPNLTFSTLTVSNMSPEDSSIYLCSGLGATNTEAFFGQGTRLTVV.